These 12 T cell receptor beta chains originate from one sample sequenced in a study of blood T cells in healthy people across ages. A second PCR, run for about 7 to 11 cycles, used a sample-barcoded 5' primer plus a J-beta primer mix. TCRdb passed the 5' RACE reads through MiXCR, listing each CDR3 protein once. Seen here are 700,000 to 950,000 distinct CDR3 sequences, 55% to 70% observed once, and the top ten hold roughly 22%. The specimen was blood. Receptors originate from a man aged 25 to 40 in good health.

The chain employs TRBV5-1 and TRBJ2-7; 9 bases map to TRBD1. Trimming removed 2 bases from V and 3 bases from J; junction bases left unmatched: 9. The CDR3 has 16 amino acids. Germline V gene sequence: CDR1 SGHRS, CDR2 YFSETQ. The DNA for the CDR3 is TGCGCCAGCAGCTTAAATTTGAGGGACAGGGTCTACGAGCAGTACTTC. This codes for CASSLNLRDRVYEQYF.

A few counts support this clonotype. DNA of the CDR3: TGTGCCAGCAGGAGGACTAGCGGGGAAGAGACCCAGTACTTC. It specifies CASRRTSGEETQYF. This chain joins TRBV2 and TRBJ2-5, with 12 bases identical to TRBD2. The CDR3 sequence is 14 residues long. CDR1 is SNHLY, CDR2 FYNNEI, per germline. The J segment lost 3 bases and the V segment lost 6 bases, leaving 2 bases of the junction unmatched.

This rearrangement joins TRBV19 to TRBJ1-2; 7 bases line up with TRBD1. Trimming took 7 bases from V and 1 from J; bases not matched to a gene: 9. CDR1 is LNHDA, CDR2 SQIVND, per germline (reference sequence). The CDR3 runs 15 residues. This CDR3 is CASKDRDSFNYGYTF. For the CDR3, the DNA is TGTGCCAGTAAAGACCGGGACAGCTTTAACTATGGCTACACCTTC.

The chain has TRBV29-1 and TRBJ2-3, with 9 bases that match TRBD2. In germline, CDR1 is SQVTM, CDR2 ANQGSEA. The CDR3 length is 15 residues. The V segment lost 2 bases and the J segment 5 bases; nucleotides outside the gene matches: 8. CDR3 in amino acids: CSVERAGGPGDTQYF. The CDR3 DNA sequence: TGCAGCGTTGAACGCGCGGGGGGGCCGGGAGATACGCAGTATTTT.

V and J are TRBV30 and TRBJ2-1; TRBD2 matches 9 bases. Germline V gene lookup returns CDR1 GTSNPN and CDR2 SVGIG (reference sequence). The CDR3 consists of 15 residues. The V and J ends lost 0 bases and 5 bases, in that order; junction bases with no gene match: 5. Here the CDR3 DNA reads TGTGCCTGGAGTGTAACCGCGGGGGGGCACAATGAGCAGTTCTTC. The encoded protein is CAWSVTAGGHNEQFF.

This chain connects TRBV12-3 or TRBV12-4 to TRBJ2-3, with D unclear. The V end was cut by 2 bases, the J end by 4 bases, with 4 bases between. This CDR3 contains 12 residues. CDR3 loop: CASSLFSDTQYF. In nucleotides, the CDR3 is TGTGCCAGCAGTTTATTTTCAGATACGCAGTATTTT.

There are many counts of this clonotype. The rearrangement uses TRBV18 and TRBJ2-5; D not resolved. V was trimmed by 5 bases and J by 2 bases, leaving 9 bases between them. Germline assignment: CDR1 KGHSH and CDR2 LQKENI. The CDR3 totals 13 residues. CDR3 DNA: TGTGCCAGCTCAGGCGGTCAGCAAGAGACCCAGTACTTC. This encodes CASSGGQQETQYF.

This sequence joins TRBV6-5 and TRBJ2-3, with 9 bases fitting TRBD2. Trimming cost V 0 bases and J 1 base; bases outside gene matches: 2. Germline-derived CDR1 and CDR2 are MNHEY and SVGAGI. The CDR3 has 16 amino acids. CDR3 sequence reads: CASSYSSSGGTDTQYF. CDR3 DNA sequence: TGTGCCAGCAGTTACTCTTCTAGCGGGGGCACAGATACGCAGTATTTT.

The gene calls are TRBV7-9 and TRBJ2-1; tentative D call: TRBD2 (6 bases). V lost 11 bases, J lost 8 bases, and 22 bases lay in between. CDR1 SEHNR and CDR2 FQNEAQ come from the germline V gene (reference sequence). The CDR3 has 14 residues. The DNA for the CDR3 is TGTGCCGTCTCGTATACCCGGGAGTTCTATGAGCAGTTCTTC. Amino acid sequence: CAVSYTREFYEQFF. The whole variable domain, remainder taken from reference TRBV7-9 and TRBJ2-1, is DTGVSQNPRHKITKRGQNVTFRCDPISEHNRLYWYRQTLGQGPEFLTYFQNEAQLEKSRLLSDRFSAERPKGSFSTLEIQRTEQGDSAMYLCAVSYTREFYEQFFGPGTRLTVL.

With respect to this clonotype: An end of the junction differs from the germline gene, which may be a read error. This rearrangement joins TRBV9 to TRBJ2-5; D possibly uses TRBD1 or TRBD2 (7 bases each). CDR3 length equals 15 residues. The V gene's germline CDR1 is SGDLS and CDR2 YYNGEE. CDR3 DNA sequence: TGTGCCAGCAGCGTCGGGACTACAGGGGAAGAGACCCAGTACTTT. It specifies CASSVGTTGEETQYF. Combining the CDR3 with reference TRBV9 and TRBJ2-5 gives the whole variable domain DSGVTQTPKHLITATGQRVTLRCSPRSGDLSVYWYQQSLDQGLQFLIQYYNGEERAKGNILERFSAQQFPDLHSELNLSSLELGDSALYFCASSVGTTGEETQYFGPGTRLLVL.

The chain joins TRBV6-5 to TRBJ2-3; possibly TRBD2 for D (7 bases). The CDR3 is made up of 15 amino acids. The V end was cut by 8 bases, the J end by 5 bases, with 20 bases between. Germline-derived CDR1 and CDR2 are MNHEY and SVGAGI. CDR3 nucleotide sequence: TGTGCCAGCGGCCCTCAAGGGGGGGGAGTAGATACGCAGTATTTT. It translates to CASGPQGGGVDTQYF.

About this clonotype itself: A junction boundary mismatches the germline segment, possibly from a read error. The rearrangement uses TRBV7-8 and TRBJ1-6; D ambiguous. CDR1 is SGHVS and CDR2 is FQNEAQ in the germline V gene. The CDR3 has 16 residues. The CDR3 coding sequence is TGTGTCAGCAGCTCACCGTTTATGGGGAAAGGAGGACCCCTCCACTTT. Amino acid sequence: CVSSSPFMGKGGPLHF.